Below are 29 T cell receptor beta chains sequenced from a single sample in a study of shared clonotypes between healthy human individuals. The protocol was immunoSEQ multiplex PCR, while the TCRdb copy is restricted to in-frame clones and leaves out a portion. The sample carries around 2,000,000 clones, about 95% recorded once. Naive CD8 cells comprised CD45RO-negative, CCR7-positively selected cells, excluding terminally differentiated effector memory CD45RA+ cells. Sample: naive CD8+ T cells sorted from blood. The receptor source for this set is a man aged 18 to 29 in good health.

The chain carries TRBV2 and TRBJ1-3; D might be TRBD1 (5 bases). CDR3 length equals 13 residues. Trimming cost V 4 bases and J 4 bases, with 8 bases left between them. CDR1 and CDR2 (germline): SNHLY, FYNNEI. The CDR3 sequence is CASSAGFGNTIYF. In DNA, the CDR3 is TGTGCCAGCAGTGCAGGGTTCGGAAACACCATATATTTT.

The chain links TRBV6-5 to TRBJ1-4; D gene uncertain. CDR1 is MNHEY, CDR2 SVGAGI, per germline. This CDR3 comprises 14 residues. Trimming left V 6 bases short and J 7 bases short, with 15 bases between. The CDR3 loop reads CASSSEADGEKLFF. CDR3 bases: TGTGCCAGCAGCTCCGAAGCAGATGGTGAAAAACTGTTTTTT.

The gene calls are TRBV7-6 and TRBJ2-1, with 14 bases lining up with TRBD2. With 5 bases clipped from V and 8 bases from J, the junction kept 5 bases outside the gene matches. In germline, CDR1 is SGHVS, CDR2 FNYEAQ. The CDR3 has 15 residues. The CDR3: CASSGTSGSFDEQFF. The DNA for the CDR3 is TGTGCCAGCAGCGGGACTAGCGGGAGTTTCGATGAGCAGTTCTTC.

The chain recombines TRBV7-8 with TRBJ1-4; 10 bases fit TRBD1. The CDR3 sequence is 15 residues long. CDR1 and CDR2 (germline): SGHVS, FQNEAQ. After removal of 5 bases from V and 6 bases from J, the junction contained 6 bases not matched to a gene. CDR3 amino acids: CASSTGQGGDEKLFF. CDR3 DNA: TGTGCCAGCAGCACAGGACAGGGGGGTGATGAAAAACTGTTTTTT. Variable domain in full (rest from reference TRBV7-8 and TRBJ1-4): GAGVSQSPRYKVAKRGQDVALRCDPISGHVSLFWYQQALGQGPEFLTYFQNEAQLDKSGLPSDRFFAERPEGSVSTLKIQRTQQEDSAVYLCASSTGQGGDEKLFFGSGTQLSVL.

The chain links TRBV30 to TRBJ2-7; D ambiguous. Looked up from germline, CDR1 is GTSNPN and CDR2 is SVGIG (reference sequence). V gave up 2 bases and J gave up 0 bases, with 8 bases separating them. The CDR3 loop spans 13 amino acids. The CDR3 loop is CAWSLSPSYEQYF. CDR3 sequence (DNA): TGTGCCTGGAGTTTGTCACCCTCCTACGAGCAGTACTTC.

To note about this clone: Additional DNA sequences in this sample encode the identical CDR3. The chain couples TRBV9 to TRBJ2-1, with TRBD2 identical over 12 bases. The junction had 2 bases not matched to a gene; V was cut back by 2 bases and J by 8 bases. The CDR3 loop spans 14 amino acids. Germline values: CDR1 SGDLS, CDR2 YYNGEE. The CDR3 DNA is TGTGCCAGCAGCGTCGGACTAGCGGGGCATGAGCAGTTCTTC. Protein product: CASSVGLAGHEQFF.

The chain carries TRBV29-1 and TRBJ2-3; D is undetermined. The ends were cut back, 4 bases at V and 0 bases at J, with 11 bases in the middle. The CDR3 loop spans 14 amino acids. The germline CDR1 and CDR2 sequences are SQVTM and ANQGSEA. The chain's CDR3 is CSVVKESSTDTQYF. In nucleotides, the CDR3 is TGCAGCGTTGTTAAGGAGTCTAGCACAGATACGCAGTATTTT.

About this clone itself: This sample includes further DNA sequences coding for the same CDR3. This chain joins TRBV10-1 and TRBJ2-3; perhaps TRBD1 as D (6 bases). There are 13 residues in the CDR3. Per germline, CDR1 WNHNN and CDR2 SYGVQD (reference sequence). V lost 3 bases, J lost 3 bases, and 7 bases lay in between. In DNA form, the CDR3 reads TGCGCCAGCAGTGAAGGACAGACAGATACGCAGTATTTT. Amino acids: CASSEGQTDTQYF.

The V gene is TRBV13, the J gene TRBJ2-7; D gene ambiguous. V was cut by 0 bases and J by 5 bases, with 11 bases left in between. The CDR3 consists of 14 residues. Germline V CDR1 and CDR2: PRHDT, FYEKMQ (reference sequence). CDR3 nucleotide sequence: TGTGCCAGCAGCTTAGGGGCCCTTGGCAACGAGCAGTACTTC. It yields the protein CASSLGALGNEQYF.

The genes are TRBV29-1 and TRBJ2-5; D perhaps matches TRBD1 (6 bases). The CDR3 runs 13 residues. Germline assignment: CDR1 SQVTM and CDR2 ANQGSEA. With 6 bases removed from V and 3 bases from J, the gap between germline ends came to 14 bases. The CDR3 nucleotides read TGCAGCGTCCGTGGACAGAGAGAAGAGACCCAGTACTTC. Translation gives CSVRGQREETQYF.

The rearrangement links TRBV27 to TRBJ2-7, with D possibly TRBD1 on 6 matching bases. Germline lookup yields CDR1 MNHEY and CDR2 SMNVEV (reference sequence). CDR3 size: 16 residues. The V end was cut by 7 bases, the J end by 2 bases, with 21 bases between. The CDR3 region is CASTHSEGTRAYEQYF. The CDR3 DNA is TGTGCCAGCACTCACTCCGAAGGGACAAGGGCCTACGAGCAGTACTTC.

The V gene is TRBV7-2, the J gene TRBJ2-7, with 8 bases that match TRBD1. The CDR3 runs 19 residues. Losses at the gene ends were 5 bases for V and 5 bases for J; bases not matched to a gene: 23. The germline CDR1 and CDR2 sequences are SGHTA and FQGNSA. This CDR3 reads CASSPRQGPVVRPWDEQYF. The DNA of the CDR3 is TGTGCCAGCAGCCCTCGACAGGGGCCGGTGGTACGCCCATGGGACGAGCAGTACTTC. Full variable domain (rest looked up from reference TRBV7-2 and TRBJ2-7): GAGVSQSPSNKVTEKGKDVELRCDPISGHTALYWYRQSLGQGLEFLIYFQGNSAPDKSGLPSDRFSAERTGGSVSTLTIQRTQQEDSAVYLCASSPRQGPVVRPWDEQYFGPGTRLTVT.

J is TRBJ2-7 and V is TRBV4-1; the match to TRBD1 covers 8 bases. V shed 0 bases, J shed 6 bases, and the junction held 16 bases outside the gene matches. This CDR3 comprises 18 residues. The germline gives CDR1 MGHRA, CDR2 YSYEKL. The CDR3, as DNA: TGCGCCAGCAGCCAAGAGGCTTCCAGGCAGGGGGCAGGGCTCGAGCAGTACTTC. Its protein is CASSQEASRQGAGLEQYF.

This chain uses TRBV6-1 with TRBJ1-2, with D perhaps matching TRBD1 (5 bases). Germline-derived CDR1 and CDR2 are MNHNS and SASEGT. This CDR3 has 17 amino acids. Trimming took off 6 bases at V and 0 bases at J, with 20 bases between the two ends. In DNA form, the CDR3 reads TGTGCCAGCAGCGAAATTGCCCTTGGGGGGACTAACTATGGCTACACCTTC. Its translation: CASSEIALGGTNYGYTF.

The genes are TRBV7-9 and TRBJ1-1; 7 bases line up with TRBD1. V shed 5 bases, J shed 0 bases, and the junction held 9 bases outside the gene matches. The CDR3 extends over 16 amino acids. From germline, CDR1 is SEHNR and CDR2 FQNEAQ (reference sequence). The CDR3, as DNA: TGTGCCAGCAGCAAGACAGGGAACGGTCTGAACACTGAAGCTTTCTTT. This sequence encodes CASSKTGNGLNTEAFF.

The chain carries TRBV27 and TRBJ1-1; no firm D call. This CDR3 comprises 14 residues. Trimming took off 2 bases at V and 3 bases at J, with 10 bases between the two ends. CDR1 is MNHEY and CDR2 is SMNVEV in the germline V gene (reference sequence). CDR3 nucleotide sequence: TGTGCCAGCAGTTTACGGACGGATTACACTGAAGCTTTCTTT. Encoded protein: CASSLRTDYTEAFF.

The chain combines TRBV27 with TRBJ2-6; no firm D call. CDR3 size: 13 residues. Germline CDR1 MNHEY, CDR2 SMNVEV (reference sequence). V was pared by 5 bases and J by 0 bases, with 2 bases between. CDR3 in amino acids: CASSDSGANVLTF. The CDR3 nucleotides read TGTGCCAGCAGTGACTCTGGGGCCAACGTCCTGACTTTC. The full variable domain, completed using reference TRBV27 and TRBJ2-6, is EAQVTQNPRYLITVTGKKLTVTCSQNMNHEYMSWYRQDPGLGLRQIYYSMNVEVTDKGDVPEGYKVSRKEKRNFPLILESPSPNQTSLYFCASSDSGANVLTFGAGSRLTVL.

This chain connects TRBV7-6 to TRBJ2-3; D is unresolved. V was shortened by 1 base and J by 2 bases, with 10 bases between the two germline ends. Per germline, CDR1 SGHVS and CDR2 FNYEAQ. The CDR3 loop spans 15 amino acids. The CDR3 is CASSLGWTLTDTQYF. CDR3 coding DNA: TGTGCCAGCAGCTTAGGTTGGACCCTCACAGATACGCAGTATTTT.

This clone was observed once. This chain links TRBV28 with TRBJ2-3; D possibly corresponds to TRBD2 (5 bases). Germline values: CDR1 MDHEN, CDR2 SYDVKM. The length of the CDR3 is 16 residues. V gave up 2 bases and J gave up 0 bases, with 12 bases separating them. The CDR3 is CASSLVGVESTDTQYF. The CDR3 nucleotides read TGTGCCAGCAGTTTAGTCGGGGTTGAGAGCACAGATACGCAGTATTTT.

This chain joins TRBV27 and TRBJ1-1; unclear D gene. The germline V gene encodes CDR1 MNHEY and CDR2 SMNVEV (reference sequence). The ends were cut back, 7 bases at V and 6 bases at J, with 15 bases in the middle. CDR3 size: 13 residues. CDR3 region: CASNLAKGPEAFF. CDR3 nucleotide sequence: TGTGCCAGCAACCTTGCCAAGGGCCCTGAAGCTTTCTTT.

The rearrangement joins TRBV2 to TRBJ2-3, with D perhaps matching TRBD1 (6 bases). CDR1 and CDR2 (germline): SNHLY, FYNNEI. Trimming pared 0 bases from V and 2 bases from J, leaving 6 bases between. CDR3 size: 14 residues. The CDR3 reads CASSEAGATDTQYF. In DNA form, the CDR3 reads TGTGCCAGCAGTGAAGCGGGGGCCACAGATACGCAGTATTTT.

A remark on this clone: Distinct nucleotide sequences in the sample also encode this CDR3. V usage is TRBV9 and J usage is TRBJ2-2; tentatively, D is TRBD1 or TRBD2 (5 bases each). The CDR3 runs to 14 residues. Trimming took off 0 bases at V and 5 bases at J, with 8 bases between the two ends. Germline CDR1 is SGDLS and CDR2 is YYNGEE. The DNA of the CDR3 is TGTGCCAGCAGCGTAGGAGGGGCAACCGGGGAGCTGTTTTTT. As protein: CASSVGGATGELFF. Filled out from reference TRBV9 and TRBJ2-2, the complete variable domain reads DSGVTQTPKHLITATGQRVTLRCSPRSGDLSVYWYQQSLDQGLQFLIQYYNGEERAKGNILERFSAQQFPDLHSELNLSSLELGDSALYFCASSVGGATGELFFGEGSRLTVL.

This clone was recorded once. V gene TRBV19 combines with J gene TRBJ1-1, with no clear D. This CDR3 comprises 14 residues. Germline V gene sequence: CDR1 LNHDA, CDR2 SQIVND (reference sequence). V gave up 7 bases and J gave up 1 base, with 13 bases separating them. CDR3 bases: TGTGCCAGTACCGAATCGCGGGAGAACACTGAAGCTTTCTTT. Its translation is CASTESRENTEAFF.

Comment on this clone: Other nucleotide sequences from this sample produce the same CDR3. The chain uses TRBV30 and TRBJ2-7; 8 positions match TRBD1. Germline V CDR1 and CDR2: GTSNPN, SVGIG (reference sequence). J gave up 4 bases and V 3 bases, and 5 bases lay outside the gene matches. The CDR3 runs to 13 residues. DNA of the CDR3: TGTGCCTGGAGCCCCGGGACAGGATACGAGCAGTACTTC. Translating it yields CAWSPGTGYEQYF.

The chain couples TRBV18 to TRBJ2-3; TRBD2 is a possible D gene (6 bases). The length of the CDR3 is 16 residues. Germline V gives CDR1 KGHSH, CDR2 LQKENI. V shed 3 bases and J shed 5 bases, with 18 bases lying between them. The CDR3 DNA reads TGTGCCAGCTCACCGCTCGGCGGGAATTGGTTAGATACGCAGTATTTT. It encodes CASSPLGGNWLDTQYF. The whole variable domain, filled in from reference TRBV18 and TRBJ2-3, reads NAGVMQNPRHLVRRRGQEARLRCSPMKGHSHVYWYRQLPEEGLKFMVYLQKENIIDESGMPKERFSAEFPKEGPSILRIQQVVRGDSAAYFCASSPLGGNWLDTQYFGPGTRLTVL.

The chain employs TRBV11-2 and TRBJ2-7; D could derive from TRBD1 or TRBD2 (6 bases each). V lost 10 bases and J 3 bases, leaving 16 bases between the germline ends. The CDR3 contains 13 residues. Germline-derived CDR1 and CDR2 are SGHAT and FQNNGV. DNA for the CDR3: TGTGCCACTGAGTCGGGGGCAAGCTACGAGCAGTACTTC. Residues: CATESGASYEQYF.

The V call is TRBV27, the J call TRBJ2-2, with TRBD2 identical over 7 bases. The CDR3 is 14 amino acids. V was pared by 5 bases and J by 6 bases, with 6 bases of the junction left unmatched. Germline loops: CDR1 MNHEY, CDR2 SMNVEV (reference sequence). The CDR3 protein is CASSPSTSPGELFF. The DNA for the CDR3 is TGTGCCAGCAGTCCCTCGACTAGCCCCGGGGAGCTGTTTTTT.

The chain links TRBV7-2 to TRBJ2-7, with 7 bases aligning to TRBD2. This CDR3 region has 14 residues. Germline V gene sequence: CDR1 SGHTA, CDR2 FQGNSA. J gave up 0 bases and V 1 base, and 0 bases lay outside the gene matches. CDR3 DNA sequence: TGTGCCAGCAGCTTAGGGGACTACTCCTACGAGCAGTACTTC. Amino acid sequence: CASSLGDYSYEQYF. The full variable domain, its missing parts supplied by reference TRBV7-2 and TRBJ2-7, is GAGVSQSPSNKVTEKGKDVELRCDPISGHTALYWYRQSLGQGLEFLIYFQGNSAPDKSGLPSDRFSAERTGGSVSTLTIQRTQQEDSAVYLCASSLGDYSYEQYFGPGTRLTVT.

V usage is TRBV13 and J usage is TRBJ2-7, with 7 bases identical to TRBD1. Germline CDR1 reads PRHDT; CDR2 reads FYEKMQ (reference sequence). CDR3 length equals 15 residues. V shed 5 bases, J shed 0 bases, and the junction held 7 bases outside the gene matches. The CDR3, as DNA: TGTGCCAGCAGCACTTCAGGGGGAAACTCCTACGAGCAGTACTTC. Translating it yields CASSTSGGNSYEQYF.